This TCR beta chain was sequenced in a study of Graves' ophthalmopathy and Graves' hyperthyroidism. TCR beta CDR3 regions were amplified from RNA transcripts. Scientists carried out first-round RT-PCR using HTBI primers and then a second-round multiplex PCR. TCRdb recomputed calls from the multiplex PCR reads with MiXCR, one row per CDR3 protein. The data contain about 740,000 distinct CDR3 sequences, 35% to 50% of them singletons. Uncontrolled infections, other autoimmune diseases, pregnancy or lactation barred patients from enrollment. Clinicians made diagnoses from clinical symptoms, serum thyroxine, TRAb, thyroid ultrasound and orbital computed tomography. The CDR3 is 15 residues long. V was cut by 0 bases and J by 1 base, with 12 bases left in between. CDR1 DFQATT and CDR2 SNEGSKA come from the germline V gene (reference sequence).

Sequencing was carried out using peripheral blood. This sequence originates from an adult man with Graves' ophthalmopathy. The genes are TRBV20-1 and TRBJ2-5; D ambiguous. The CDR3 loop is CSARDANSPQETQYF. The CDR3 DNA is TGCAGTGCTAGAGACGCGAACAGCCCCCAAGAGACCCAGTACTTC.